The clone carrying this T cell receptor (beta chain) was recorded only once. This specimen belongs to a study of blood T cell repertoires in COVID-19. Study overall: In each case, the material was cDNA or gDNA derived from T cells, B-cell-depleted T cells, or PBMCs.

Original data processing: From reference gene primer amplification, estimates of nucleated cell counts were derived. Libraries were prepared by immunoSEQ multiplex PCR; TCRdb keeps only in-frame clonotypes and omits some of them. V, J and clone size derive from that table, while D and trimming were established from the DNA sequence. In the table there are about 140,000 clones, approximately 84% of which are singletons. Unmatched junction bases numbered 3, after V lost 4 bases and J lost 0 bases. Germline V gene lookup returns CDR1 MRHNA and CDR2 SNTAGT. This CDR3 spans 15 amino acids. The rearrangement links TRBV6-4 to TRBJ2-3; TRBD2 agrees at 8 bases. The clonotype comes from a human donor in a cohort sampled during active COVID-19. The material sequenced was peripheral blood. DNA for the CDR3: TGTGCCAGCAGTGCGGCGGGGGGCAGCACAGATACGCAGTATTTT. Translating it yields CASSAAGGSTDTQYF.